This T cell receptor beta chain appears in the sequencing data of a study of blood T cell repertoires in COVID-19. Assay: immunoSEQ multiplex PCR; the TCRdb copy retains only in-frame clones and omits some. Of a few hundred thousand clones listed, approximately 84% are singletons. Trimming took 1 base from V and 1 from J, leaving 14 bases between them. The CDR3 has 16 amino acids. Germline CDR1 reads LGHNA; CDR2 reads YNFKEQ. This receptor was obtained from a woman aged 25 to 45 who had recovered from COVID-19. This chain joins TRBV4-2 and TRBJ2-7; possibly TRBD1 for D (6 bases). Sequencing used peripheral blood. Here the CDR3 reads CASSQVSGVPSYEQYF. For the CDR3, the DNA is TGTGCCAGCAGCCAAGTCTCAGGGGTCCCTTCCTACGAGCAGTACTTC.